A single sample gave rise to the 29 T cell receptor beta chains below, sequenced in a study of human T cells and chemical hapten exposure. MiXCR, applied by TCRdb to the RACE reads, yields one record per CDR3 protein. The sample has about 93,000 distinct CDR3 sequences, approximately 9% seen once; the top ten hold approximately 2.8%. Time point indicated: healthy volunteer bleed at 2 weeks. Sequencing started from total RNA isolated from unfractionated whole blood. Sequencing was done on a sample of whole blood. These TCRs come from a female donor in good health. Some clones in this sample may be carry-over from other donors' samples.

The rearrangement links TRBV2 to TRBJ2-2; the match to TRBD1 covers 11 bases. Germline trimming cut 6 bases from V and 5 bases from J; bases unmatched to any gene: 5. Germline assignment: CDR1 SNHLY and CDR2 FYNNEI. This CDR3 has 15 amino acids. The CDR3 is CASRADRGLTGELFF. The CDR3 nucleotides are TGTGCCAGCAGGGCGGACAGGGGGCTTACCGGGGAGCTGTTTTTT.

CDR3 sequence reads: CAITPGGTRYGYTF. The CDR3 DNA reads as TGTGCCATCACCCCTGGAGGGACTCGCTATGGCTACACCTTC. J is TRBJ1-2 and V is TRBV10-3, with D possibly TRBD1 on 5 matching bases. Germline V gene data show CDR1 as ENHRY and CDR2 as SYGVKD. V was shortened by 7 bases and J by 4 bases, with 16 bases between the two germline ends. The CDR3 has 14 amino acids.

CDR3 bases: TGTGCTAGTGGTCTTGGACTAGCTTTTGACAATGAGCAGTTCTTC. Translation gives CASGLGLAFDNEQFF. The V call is TRBV12-5, the J call TRBJ2-1; TRBD2 matches at 8 bases. Germline lookup yields CDR1 LGHNT and CDR2 FRNRAP. The CDR3 is made up of 15 amino acids. With 5 bases clipped from V and 5 bases from J, the junction kept 8 bases outside the gene matches.

This clonotype was observed at least ten times. V and J are TRBV28 and TRBJ1-1; tentatively, D is TRBD1 (5 bases). The CDR3 consists of 16 residues. V lost 2 bases and J 3 bases, leaving 16 bases between the germline ends. Germline-derived CDR1 and CDR2 are MDHEN and SYDVKM. CDR3 sequence (DNA): TGTGCCAGCAGTTTAGTCTCTGGGGGGTGGTACACTGAAGCTTTCTTT. Its protein product is CASSLVSGGWYTEAFF.

The chain links TRBV24-1 to TRBJ2-5; possibly TRBD2 for D (5 bases). CDR1 and CDR2 (germline): KGHDR, SFDVKD. V dropped 5 bases and J dropped 5 bases, with 11 bases sitting between them. This CDR3 contains 13 residues. The CDR3 here is CATSGSSSETQYF. The CDR3 DNA follows: TGTGCCACCAGTGGATCTAGCTCGGAGACCCAGTACTTC.

The chain is built from TRBV2 and TRBJ2-3; D is unclear. V was cut by 9 bases and J by 0 bases, with 16 bases left in between. The CDR3 sequence is 15 residues long. The V gene's germline CDR1 is SNHLY and CDR2 FYNNEI. The CDR3 sequence: CASGVAYPSTDTQYF. In DNA, the CDR3 is TGTGCCAGTGGGGTGGCCTACCCTAGCACAGATACGCAGTATTTT. Supplemented by reference TRBV2 and TRBJ2-3, the full variable domain reads EPEVTQTPSHQVTQMGQEVILRCVPISNHLYFYWYRQILGQKVEFLVSFYNNEISEKSEIFDDQFSVERPDGSNFTLKIRSTKLEDSAMYFCASGVAYPSTDTQYFGPGTRLTVL.

The chain employs TRBV28 and TRBJ2-7; D call uncertain. CDR3 length equals 12 residues. Per the germline V gene, CDR1 is MDHEN and CDR2 is SYDVKM. Trimming took off 2 bases at V and 5 bases at J, with 7 bases between the two ends. CDR3: CASSLKFHEQYF. The CDR3 DNA reads as TGTGCCAGCAGTTTAAAGTTTCACGAGCAGTACTTC.

The chain joins TRBV27 to TRBJ2-7; no reliable D call. CDR1 and CDR2 from the germline V gene are MNHEY and SMNVEV (reference sequence). Trimming pared 6 bases from V and 5 bases from J, leaving 14 bases between. The CDR3 totals 13 residues. Here the CDR3 DNA reads TGTGCCAGCAGCTCGGGTTGGAGAAACGAGCAGTACTTC. Its translation is CASSSGWRNEQYF.

This clonotype has more than one count but fewer than ten. The chain is built from TRBV20-1 and TRBJ1-6, with D perhaps TRBD1 (5 bases). Germline CDR1 is DFQATT and CDR2 is SNEGSKA (reference sequence). The CDR3 consists of 14 residues. Between the trimmed V and J ends, which lost 0 bases and 7 bases, there was a span of 10 bases. For the CDR3, the DNA is TGCAGTGCTAGAGATCCGGCAGGGAATTCACCCCTCCACTTT. Its protein is CSARDPAGNSPLHF.

This clonotype was seen a handful of times. The chain has TRBV19 and TRBJ1-3; the D is unclear. The V and J ends lost 6 bases and 1 base respectively, with 22 bases between them. CDR3 size: 18 residues. Germline V gene data show CDR1 as LNHDA and CDR2 as SQIVND (reference sequence). Written as DNA, the CDR3 is TGTGCCAGTAGCCCTCGTGGAAGCCAAGGTCCTTCTGGAAACACCATATATTTT. Translated: CASSPRGSQGPSGNTIYF.

This clonotype was detected many times. The chain joins TRBV20-1 to TRBJ2-3; 14 bases are a match to TRBD2. Per the germline V gene, CDR1 is DFQATT and CDR2 is SNEGSKA (reference sequence). The CDR3 sequence is 16 residues long. The V gene end was trimmed by 6 bases and the J gene end by 3 bases; junction bases not matched to a gene: 8. The CDR3 protein is CSAPGTSGRLTDTQYF. Written as DNA, the CDR3 is TGCAGTGCACCCGGGACTAGCGGGAGATTGACAGATACGCAGTATTTT.

This clonotype has at least ten counts. The chain is built from TRBV21-1 and TRBJ2-3; the table's D call, TRBD2, was not checked against the DNA. TRBV21-1 is deemed a pseudogene. The CDR3 extends over 17 amino acids. The CDR3 is CASSKVLGVAGADTQYF. DNA for the CDR3: TGTGCCAGCAGCAAAGTCCTGGGGGTAGCGGGAGCAGATACGCAGTATTTT.

At least ten counts were recorded for this clonotype. This CDR3 reads CASSYSPGNTEAFF. The CDR3 DNA reads as TGTGCCAGCAGTTACTCGCCAGGGAACACTGAAGCTTTCTTT. The chain links TRBV6-6 to TRBJ1-1; no definite D call. The germline V gene encodes CDR1 MNHNY and CDR2 SVGAGI (reference sequence). The CDR3 contains 14 residues. Trimming left V 0 bases short and J 1 base short, with 6 bases between.

J is TRBJ1-2 and V is TRBV6-5, with a possible D match to TRBD1 (5 bases). The ends were cut back, 0 bases at V and 9 bases at J, with 20 bases in the middle. There are 16 residues in the CDR3. Germline V gives CDR1 MNHEY, CDR2 SVGAGI. The CDR3: CASSYSLTRSGGSYTF. In nucleotides, the CDR3 is TGTGCCAGCAGTTACTCGCTCACCCGGTCGGGGGGTAGCTACACCTTC.

CDR3 DNA: TGTGCCAGCAGCCTGACAGGCTCCGTTGTGTCTTTTGGCTACACCTTC. It codes for CASSLTGSVVSFGYTF. J is TRBJ1-2 and V is TRBV7-9, with D possibly being TRBD1 (6 bases). The length of the CDR3 is 16 residues. Trimming took off 5 bases at V and 7 bases at J, with 23 bases between the two ends. Germline values: CDR1 SEHNR, CDR2 FQNEAQ (reference sequence).

This clonotype came up many times. The chain employs TRBV20-1 and TRBJ2-1; 8 nucleotides align to TRBD2. This CDR3 contains 15 residues. V lost 3 bases, J lost 9 bases, and 13 bases stayed unmatched. Per germline, CDR1 DFQATT and CDR2 SNEGSKA (reference sequence). Here the CDR3 reads CSASRPPTSEVEQFF. CDR3 sequence (DNA): TGCAGTGCTAGCCGACCCCCGACTAGCGAAGTTGAGCAGTTCTTC.

This clonotype was counted only a few times. The rearrangement links TRBV14 to TRBJ2-1, with 13 bases that match TRBD2. V lost 4 bases and J lost 3; bases outside the gene matches: 0. The CDR3 length is 15 residues. The germline V gene has CDR1 SGHDN and CDR2 FVKESK. The CDR3 region has the DNA TGTGCCAGCAGCCGGACTAGCGGGAGCTACAATGAGCAGTTCTTC. Amino acid sequence: CASSRTSGSYNEQFF. The complete variable domain, with remaining parts taken from reference TRBV14 and TRBJ2-1, reads EAGVTQFPSHSVIEKGQTVTLRCDPISGHDNLYWYRRVMGKEIKFLLHFVKESKQDESGMPNNRFLAERTGGTYSTLKVQPAELEDSGVYFCASSRTSGSYNEQFFGPGTRLTVL.

The chain links TRBV20-1 to TRBJ2-3; a possible D gene is TRBD1 (5 bases). The CDR3 is 16 amino acids. From germline, CDR1 is DFQATT and CDR2 SNEGSKA (reference sequence). Trimming took off 0 bases at V and 2 bases at J, with 15 bases between the two ends. The CDR3 loop is CSARDPQGIYTDTQYF. Here the CDR3 DNA reads TGCAGTGCTAGAGATCCCCAGGGCATTTACACAGATACGCAGTATTTT.

This chain links TRBV28 with TRBJ2-4, with TRBD1 matching 10 bases. V dropped 5 bases and J dropped 2; count of bases not matched to a gene: 9. Per germline, CDR1 MDHEN and CDR2 SYDVKM. The CDR3 totals 17 residues. The CDR3 DNA reads as TGTGCCAGCAGTGGAAGACAGGGGGCAAAGTCCAAAAACATTCAGTACTTC. Translating gives CASSGRQGAKSKNIQYF.

Here the CDR3 DNA reads TGTGCCAGCAGTGTAATCGGGACTAGCGGGAGCCGATCTGGGGCCAACGTCCTGACTTTC. This translates into CASSVIGTSGSRSGANVLTF. The chain is built from TRBV2 and TRBJ2-6; 14 bases are a match to TRBD2. CDR1 is SNHLY, CDR2 FYNNEI, per germline. The V gene end was trimmed by 4 bases and the J gene end by 1 base; junction bases not matched to a gene: 9. The CDR3 has 20 residues.

This clonotype was observed a few times. The CDR3 sequence is CASGGVAGQFF. In nucleotides, the CDR3 is TGTGCTAGTGGAGGGGTAGCAGGGCAGTTCTTC. The genes are TRBV12-5 and TRBJ2-1; maybe TRBD1 (5 bases). The CDR3 loop spans 11 amino acids. Germline V gene lookup returns CDR1 LGHNT and CDR2 FRNRAP. V lost 6 bases to trimming and J lost 12 bases, with 12 bases between them.

The genes are TRBV9 and TRBJ2-7; D perhaps matches TRBD2 (5 bases). This CDR3 is built from 14 residues. The ends were cut back, 0 bases at V and 3 bases at J, with 10 bases in the middle. Germline CDR1 reads SGDLS; CDR2 reads YYNGEE. This CDR3 reads CASSVDVGGYEQYF. The CDR3 DNA reads TGTGCCAGCAGCGTAGATGTCGGAGGCTACGAGCAGTACTTC.

The CDR3 DNA sequence: TGCAGTGCGGAAATAGCGGGCATCAGTAATGAGCAGTTCTTC. Encoded protein: CSAEIAGISNEQFF. The chain recombines TRBV20-1 with TRBJ2-1, with 7 bases fitting TRBD2. The V gene end was trimmed by 6 bases and the J gene end by 7 bases; junction bases not matched to a gene: 12. This CDR3 is 14 amino acids long. The V gene's germline CDR1 is DFQATT and CDR2 SNEGSKA (reference sequence).

In its sample, this clonotype was seen many times. V gene TRBV20-1 combines with J gene TRBJ2-7; 9 nucleotides align to TRBD1. From germline, CDR1 is DFQATT and CDR2 SNEGSKA (reference sequence). V dropped 5 bases and J dropped 5; count of bases not matched to a gene: 10. CDR3 length: 14 amino acids. CDR3: CSAPEGQGPNEQYF. For the CDR3, the DNA is TGCAGTGCTCCCGAGGGACAGGGCCCTAACGAGCAGTACTTC.

This clonotype was counted between two and nine times. V and J are TRBV7-3 and TRBJ2-7; 8 nucleotides match TRBD1. In germline, CDR1 is SGHTA, CDR2 FQGTGA. The J segment lost 2 bases and the V segment lost 1 base, leaving 4 bases of the junction unmatched. The length of the CDR3 is 15 residues. This chain's CDR3 is CASSLIGTGPYEQYF. In nucleotides, the CDR3 is TGTGCCAGCAGCTTAATAGGGACAGGACCCTACGAGCAGTACTTC.

With regard to this clonotype: Just one base apart from a much larger clone, this may be a read error. DNA of the CDR3: TGTGCCACCAGCAGAGGACGAGCAGACGAGCAGTACTTC. It specifies CATSRGRADEQYF. The J gene is TRBJ2-7, the V gene TRBV15; no firm D call. Germline V gene data show CDR1 as LNHNV and CDR2 as YYDKDF (reference sequence). The CDR3 is 13 residues long. V was cut by 1 base and J by 5 bases, with 9 bases left in between.

J is TRBJ1-1 and V is TRBV28, with D perhaps matching TRBD1 (5 bases). V lost 2 bases, J lost 4 bases, and 14 bases lay in between. Germline V gives CDR1 MDHEN, CDR2 SYDVKM. The CDR3 extends over 15 amino acids. The CDR3: CASSLSLGRGTEAFF. CDR3 in DNA: TGTGCCAGCAGTTTAAGTCTGGGGCGGGGCACTGAAGCTTTCTTT. The full variable domain, rest sourced from reference TRBV28 and TRBJ1-1, is DVKVTQSSRYLVKRTGEKVFLECVQDMDHENMFWYRQDPGLGLRLIYFSYDVKMKEKGDIPEGYSVSREKKERFSLILESASTNQTSMYLCASSLSLGRGTEAFFGQGTRLTVV.

This rearrangement joins TRBV18 to TRBJ1-2; 7 bases align to TRBD1. V lost 3 bases, J lost 7 bases, and 11 bases stayed unmatched. This CDR3 is 15 amino acids long. Per germline, CDR1 KGHSH and CDR2 LQKENI. CDR3 sequence (DNA): TGTGCCAGCTCACCGACGATACAGGGGAGTCGTGGCTACACCTTC. Translating it yields CASSPTIQGSRGYTF. The variable domain in full, with the rest retrieved from reference TRBV18 and TRBJ1-2, is NAGVMQNPRHLVRRRGQEARLRCSPMKGHSHVYWYRQLPEEGLKFMVYLQKENIIDESGMPKERFSAEFPKEGPSILRIQQVVRGDSAAYFCASSPTIQGSRGYTFGSGTRLTVV.

This clonotype was detected a few times. DNA for the CDR3: TGTGCCAGCAGCGACAGGAGCTATGGCTACACCTTC. Translation gives CASSDRSYGYTF. This sequence joins TRBV7-2 and TRBJ1-2, with D maybe TRBD1 (6 bases). Germline CDR1 reads SGHTA; CDR2 reads FQGNSA. The CDR3 has 12 residues. V dropped 5 bases and J dropped 4 bases, with 8 bases sitting between them.